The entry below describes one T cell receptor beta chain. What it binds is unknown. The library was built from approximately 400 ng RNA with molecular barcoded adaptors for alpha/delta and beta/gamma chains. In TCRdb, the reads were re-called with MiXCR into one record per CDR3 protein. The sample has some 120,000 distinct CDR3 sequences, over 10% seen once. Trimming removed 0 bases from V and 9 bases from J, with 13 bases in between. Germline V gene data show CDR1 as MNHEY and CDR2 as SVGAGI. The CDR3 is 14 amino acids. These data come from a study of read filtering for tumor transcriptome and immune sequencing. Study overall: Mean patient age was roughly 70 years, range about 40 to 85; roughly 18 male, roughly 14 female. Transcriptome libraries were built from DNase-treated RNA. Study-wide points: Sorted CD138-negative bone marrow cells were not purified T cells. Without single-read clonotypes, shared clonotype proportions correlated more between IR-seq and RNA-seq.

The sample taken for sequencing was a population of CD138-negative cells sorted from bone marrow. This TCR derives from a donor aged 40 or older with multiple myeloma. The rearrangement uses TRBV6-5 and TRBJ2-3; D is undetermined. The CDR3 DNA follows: TGTGCCAGCAGTTACTCGCGCCGGCTAGAAACGCAGTATTTT. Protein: CASSYSRRLETQYF.